This TCR beta chain was recovered during a study of CD4 T cells in relation to SARS-CoV-2 and coronaviruses. Assay: immunoSEQ multiplex PCR; the TCRdb copy retains only in-frame clones and omits some. The sample holds roughly 30,000 clones, about 79% seen once. Remarks on this clone: Antigen specificity is unknown.

Unexposed donor CD4+ T cells date from about 2011-2018, before the COVID-19 pandemic. The cells were cultured for around ten days before CD4+ T cells were isolated. Testing used SARS-CoV-2 S/N and four cold-coronavirus spikes on unexposed-donor CD4+ T cells, cells permitting. Cultures held 2 million to 2.5 million PBMCs per well with approximately 10 IU/ml IL-2. V was clipped by 1 base and J by 4 bases; unmatched bases: 0. CDR1 is SGHTA and CDR2 is FQGNSA in the germline V gene. CDR3 length: 15 residues. Notes on the study in general: The cross-reactivity analysis covered only spike protein, not other viral proteins.

The rearrangement joins TRBV7-2 to TRBJ2-3, with 12 bases lining up with TRBD2. The source of this sequence is a human donor in good health. Sequenced: CD4+ T cells from PBMCs, cultured in vitro. The CDR3 bases are TGTGCCAGCAGCTTAGGACTAGCGGGAGCAGATACGCAGTATTTT. It is translated as CASSLGLAGADTQYF.